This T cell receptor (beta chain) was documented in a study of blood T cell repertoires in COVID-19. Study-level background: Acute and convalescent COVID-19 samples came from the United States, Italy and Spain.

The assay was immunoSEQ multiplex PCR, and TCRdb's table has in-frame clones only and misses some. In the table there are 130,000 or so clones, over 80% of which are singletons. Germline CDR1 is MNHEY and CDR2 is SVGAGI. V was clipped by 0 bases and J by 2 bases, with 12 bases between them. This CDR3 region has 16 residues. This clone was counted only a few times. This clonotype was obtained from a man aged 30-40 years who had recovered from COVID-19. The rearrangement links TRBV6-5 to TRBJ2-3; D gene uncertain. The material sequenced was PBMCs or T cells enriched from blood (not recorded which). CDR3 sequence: CASSYSSGIITDTQYF. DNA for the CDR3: TGTGCCAGCAGTTACTCGAGTGGTATAATCACAGATACGCAGTATTTT.